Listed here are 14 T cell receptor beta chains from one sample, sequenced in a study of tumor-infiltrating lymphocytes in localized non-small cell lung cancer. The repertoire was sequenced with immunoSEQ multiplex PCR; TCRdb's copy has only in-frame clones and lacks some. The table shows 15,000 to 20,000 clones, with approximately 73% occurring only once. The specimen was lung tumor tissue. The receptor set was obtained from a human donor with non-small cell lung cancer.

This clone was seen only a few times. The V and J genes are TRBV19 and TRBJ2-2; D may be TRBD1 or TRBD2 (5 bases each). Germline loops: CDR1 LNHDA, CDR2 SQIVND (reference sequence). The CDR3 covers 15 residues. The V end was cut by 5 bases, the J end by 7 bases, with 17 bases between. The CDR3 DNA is TGTGCCAGTAGTCTGGGGGTTCCGAGGAGCGGGGAGCTGTTTTTT. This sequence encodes CASSLGVPRSGELFF.

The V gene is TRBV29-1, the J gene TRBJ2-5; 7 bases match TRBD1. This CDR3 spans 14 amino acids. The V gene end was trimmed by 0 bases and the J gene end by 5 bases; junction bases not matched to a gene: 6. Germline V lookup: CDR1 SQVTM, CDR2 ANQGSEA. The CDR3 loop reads CSVEEGRQGETQYF. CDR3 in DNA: TGCAGCGTTGAAGAGGGGCGACAGGGTGAGACCCAGTACTTC.

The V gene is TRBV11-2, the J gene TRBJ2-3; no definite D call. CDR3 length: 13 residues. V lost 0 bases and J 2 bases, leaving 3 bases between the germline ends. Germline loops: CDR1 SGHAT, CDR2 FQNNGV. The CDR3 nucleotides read TGTGCCAGCAGCTTAGATTTCACAGATACGCAGTATTTT. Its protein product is CASSLDFTDTQYF.

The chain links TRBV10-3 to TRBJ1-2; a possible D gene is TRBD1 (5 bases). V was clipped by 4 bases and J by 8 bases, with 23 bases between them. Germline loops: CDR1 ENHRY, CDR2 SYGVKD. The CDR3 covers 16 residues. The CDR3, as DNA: TGTGCCATCAGTGTCCAGACTGGGGGGATGGGGCTAGGCTACACCTTC. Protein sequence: CAISVQTGGMGLGYTF.

The CDR3, as DNA: TGTGCCATCAGTGAGTCTAGGGGCTCTGGGGCCAACGTCCTGACTTTC. Encoded protein: CAISESRGSGANVLTF. The chain employs TRBV10-3 and TRBJ2-6; TRBD1 might be the D (5 bases). The CDR3 spans 16 residues. CDR1 is ENHRY and CDR2 is SYGVKD in the germline V gene. V was clipped by 0 bases and J by 0 bases, with 6 bases between them.

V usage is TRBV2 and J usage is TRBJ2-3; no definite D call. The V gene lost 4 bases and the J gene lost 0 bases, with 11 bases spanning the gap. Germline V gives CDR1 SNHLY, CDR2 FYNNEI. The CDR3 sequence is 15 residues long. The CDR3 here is CASSASVVSTDTQYF. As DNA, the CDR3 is TGTGCCAGCAGTGCCTCAGTTGTGAGCACAGATACGCAGTATTTT.

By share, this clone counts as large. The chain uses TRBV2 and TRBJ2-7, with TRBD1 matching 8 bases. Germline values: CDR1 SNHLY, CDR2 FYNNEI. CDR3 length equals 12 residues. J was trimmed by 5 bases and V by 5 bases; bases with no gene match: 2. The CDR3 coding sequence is TGTGCCAGCAGTCCGGGACAGGACGAGCAGTACTTC. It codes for CASSPGQDEQYF.

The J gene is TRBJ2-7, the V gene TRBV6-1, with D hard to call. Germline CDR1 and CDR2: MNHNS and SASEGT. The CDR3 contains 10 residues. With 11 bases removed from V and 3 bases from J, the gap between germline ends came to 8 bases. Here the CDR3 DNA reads TGTGCCGTACTGTACTACGAGCAGTACTTC. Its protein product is CAVLYYEQYF.

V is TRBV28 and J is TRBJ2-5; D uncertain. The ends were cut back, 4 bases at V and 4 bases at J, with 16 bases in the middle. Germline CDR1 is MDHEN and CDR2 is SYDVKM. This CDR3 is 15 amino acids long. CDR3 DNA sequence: TGTGCCAGCAGTTGGGGATGGTCGGGCGGAGAGACCCAGTACTTC. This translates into CASSWGWSGGETQYF.

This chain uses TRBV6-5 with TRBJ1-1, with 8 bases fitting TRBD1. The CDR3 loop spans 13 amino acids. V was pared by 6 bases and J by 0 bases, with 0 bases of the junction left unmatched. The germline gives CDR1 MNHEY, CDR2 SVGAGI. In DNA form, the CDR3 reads TGTGCCAGCAGGGGACAGGTGAACACTGAAGCTTTCTTT. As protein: CASRGQVNTEAFF.

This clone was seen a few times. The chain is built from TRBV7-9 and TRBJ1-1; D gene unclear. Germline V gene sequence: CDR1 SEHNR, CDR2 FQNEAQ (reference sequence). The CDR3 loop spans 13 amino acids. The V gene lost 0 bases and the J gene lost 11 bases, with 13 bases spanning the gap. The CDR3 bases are TGTGCCAGCAGCTTAGCCACGGAAGGCTGGGCTTTCTTT. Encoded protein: CASSLATEGWAFF. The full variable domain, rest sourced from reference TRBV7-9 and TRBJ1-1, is DTGVSQNPRHKITKRGQNVTFRCDPISEHNRLYWYRQTLGQGPEFLTYFQNEAQLEKSRLLSDRFSAERPKGSFSTLEIQRTEQGDSAMYLCASSLATEGWAFFGQGTRLTVV.

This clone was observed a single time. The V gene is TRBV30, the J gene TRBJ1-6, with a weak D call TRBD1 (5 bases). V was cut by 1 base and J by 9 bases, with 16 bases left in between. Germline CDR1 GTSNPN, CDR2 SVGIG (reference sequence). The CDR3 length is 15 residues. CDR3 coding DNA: TGTGCCTGGAGTGAATATTCCGGACAATTTTCACCCCTCCACTTT. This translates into CAWSEYSGQFSPLHF.

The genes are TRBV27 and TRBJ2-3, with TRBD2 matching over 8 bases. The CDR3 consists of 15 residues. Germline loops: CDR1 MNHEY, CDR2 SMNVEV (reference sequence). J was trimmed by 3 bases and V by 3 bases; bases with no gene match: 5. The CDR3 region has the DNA TGTGCCAGCAGTTTCGGGGGGGCCGGTACAGATACGCAGTATTTT. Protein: CASSFGGAGTDTQYF.

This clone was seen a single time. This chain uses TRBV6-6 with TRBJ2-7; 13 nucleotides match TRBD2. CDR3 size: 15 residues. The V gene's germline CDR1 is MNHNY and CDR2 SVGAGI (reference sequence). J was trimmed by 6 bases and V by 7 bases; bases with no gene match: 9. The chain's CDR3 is CASTPPGTSGVEQYF. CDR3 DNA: TGTGCCAGCACCCCACCGGGGACTAGCGGGGTCGAGCAGTACTTC.